This record looks at one TCR beta chain sequence and its context. This record belongs to a study of blood T cell repertoires in COVID-19. The V segment lost 2 bases and the J segment 6 bases; nucleotides outside the gene matches: 10. This CDR3 has 15 residues. From germline, CDR1 is MNHEY and CDR2 SMNVEV (reference sequence). Only in-frame clones appear in the TCRdb table, and some are missing; sequencing was by immunoSEQ multiplex PCR. The sample shows some 180,000 clones, 60% to 80% of them seen only once. Participants spanned ages about 18 to 90 years and resided in about 24 US areas. The study assigned cohorts using participant-reported clinical history. A COVID-19 case had been met by exposed participants during the 2 weeks before study entry.

This chain joins TRBV27 and TRBJ2-7, with 7 bases that match TRBD1. The TCR originated in a man between 60 and 70 years old who had been exposed to COVID-19. Sequenced material: PBMCs or T cells enriched from blood (not recorded which). This chain's CDR3 is CASSLGRQGGREQYF. For the CDR3, the DNA is TGTGCCAGCAGTTTAGGGAGACAGGGTGGCCGCGAGCAGTACTTC.